The clone carrying this TCR beta chain occurred a few times. Its antigen is undetermined. These data come from a study of T cells in Graves' hyperthyroidism and ophthalmopathy. Amplified TCR beta CDR3 regions derived from RNA transcripts. The HTBI primer set served for first-round RT-PCR of the TCR CDR3. Via MiXCR, TCRdb re-called the multiplex PCR reads, giving one row per CDR3 protein. The table lists roughly 200,000 distinct CDR3 sequences, around 16% of them singletons. General study points: Expanded thyroid clonotypes (above 0.001) were mostly also found in blood. Through a model of 13 V-J features, ophthalmopathy was separated from stable hyperthyroidism.

Per germline, CDR1 MNHEY and CDR2 SMNVEV (reference sequence). The V end was cut by 6 bases, the J end by 4 bases, with 22 bases between. This CDR3 spans 16 amino acids. The source of the PBMCs was less than 12 ml of fresh peripheral blood. The source is a man aged 35-49 years with Graves' hyperthyroidism. Sequencing input: blood. V gene TRBV27 combines with J gene TRBJ2-7, with a tentative D call TRBD2 (6 bases). The CDR3 nucleotides are TGTGCCAGCAGGGGATACGGGCCGGGGGTAATTTACGAGCAGTACTTC. Residues: CASRGYGPGVIYEQYF.